The rows below give T cell receptor beta chains drawn from one sample of a study of blood T cell repertoires in COVID-19. Method: immunoSEQ multiplex PCR; TCRdb's copy keeps in-frame clones and lacks some. The sample carries 40,000 to 50,000 clones, 80% to 90% recorded once. Sequenced material: peripheral blood. Receptors originate from a human donor in a cohort sampled during active COVID-19. The conserved cysteine and the conserved F or W are not part of the CDR3 here.

ASSLVAGAGETQY | TRBJ2-5 | TRBV7-2
ASGALTRVGYEQY | TRBJ2-7 | TRBV11-2
ASSLGGQGFEQF | TRBJ2-1 | TRBV5-1
ASSDSYNEQF | TRBJ2-1 | TRBV11-2
ASSLGPPDTQY | TRBJ2-3 | TRBV7-2
ASSDAGFPDT | TRBJ1-2 | TRBV6-1
ASSSGQGTYNEQF | TRBJ2-1 | TRBV5-5
ASRERTSGRSDEQF | TRBJ2-1 | TRBV2
ASSLTVQHPNIQY | TRBJ2-4 | TRBV5-1
ASSLAGGETQY | TRBJ2-5 | TRBV5-1
AISQGGLDLAWDTDTQY | TRBJ2-3 | TRBV10-3
ASSHGLAGGSTDTQY | TRBJ2-3 | TRBV4-3
ASSIVPLSSEKLF | TRBJ1-4 | TRBV19
ASSLGGSMDEQY | TRBJ2-7 | TRBV5-4
ARGGGQGYEQY | TRBJ2-7 | TRBV2
SASVLGLAQETQY | TRBJ2-5 | TRBV20-1
ASSESPGNSNQPQH | TRBJ1-5 | TRBV10-2
ASSSGGSSQETQY | TRBJ2-5 | TRBV7-7
ASSFQTGLGEQF | TRBJ2-1 | TRBV7-6
ASSESTVYEQY | TRBJ2-7 | TRBV10-2
ASSLRSGLAGGTGELF | TRBJ2-2 | TRBV3-1/TRBV3-2
ASSPRPGTDSYGYT | TRBJ1-2 | TRBV19